This TCR beta chain came from a study of cytomegalovirus exposure and HLA in healthy donors. The PCR employed 60 Vbeta primers together with 13 Jbeta primers. Assay used: immunoSEQ multiplex PCR; TCRdb lists only in-frame clones, some missing. Of under 200,000 clones in the sample, roughly four fifths were seen once. V shed 7 bases and J shed 2 bases, with 15 bases lying between them. The germline gives CDR1 SGHVS, CDR2 FQNEAQ. The CDR3 has 14 residues. Study-wide findings and caveats: There were over 150 TCR beta chains listed as cytomegalovirus-associated. Researchers reportedly found TCR beta sequences accurately predicted most subjects' HLA-A and HLA-B alleles. As immune exposure information, only CMV serostatus was available.

As concerns this clone: The antigen is undetermined.

The TCR comes from a male donor in good health and CMV-seropositive. The sample was PBMCs. The chain links TRBV7-8 to TRBJ2-7; perhaps TRBD1 as D (5 bases). This chain's CDR3 is CASTGTTEPYEQYF. CDR3 nucleotides: TGTGCCAGCACCGGAACGACAGAACCCTACGAGCAGTACTTC.